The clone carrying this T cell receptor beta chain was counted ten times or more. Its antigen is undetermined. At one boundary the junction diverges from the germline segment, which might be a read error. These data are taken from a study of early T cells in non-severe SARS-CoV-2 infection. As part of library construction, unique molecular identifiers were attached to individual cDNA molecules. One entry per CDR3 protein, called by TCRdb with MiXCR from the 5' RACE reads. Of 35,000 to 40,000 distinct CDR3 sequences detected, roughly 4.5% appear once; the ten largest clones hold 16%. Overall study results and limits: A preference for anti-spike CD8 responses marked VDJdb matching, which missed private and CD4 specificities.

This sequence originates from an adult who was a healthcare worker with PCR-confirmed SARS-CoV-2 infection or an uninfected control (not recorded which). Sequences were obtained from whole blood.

The CDR3 DNA is TGTGCCAGCAGCCAAGAACTAGGGTCTGAAAACACCATATATTTT. Amino acid sequence: CASSQELGSENTIYF. The chain recombines TRBV3-1 with TRBJ1-3; D is undetermined. Germline V gene sequence: CDR1 LGHDT, CDR2 YNNKEL (reference sequence). CDR3 size: 15 residues.